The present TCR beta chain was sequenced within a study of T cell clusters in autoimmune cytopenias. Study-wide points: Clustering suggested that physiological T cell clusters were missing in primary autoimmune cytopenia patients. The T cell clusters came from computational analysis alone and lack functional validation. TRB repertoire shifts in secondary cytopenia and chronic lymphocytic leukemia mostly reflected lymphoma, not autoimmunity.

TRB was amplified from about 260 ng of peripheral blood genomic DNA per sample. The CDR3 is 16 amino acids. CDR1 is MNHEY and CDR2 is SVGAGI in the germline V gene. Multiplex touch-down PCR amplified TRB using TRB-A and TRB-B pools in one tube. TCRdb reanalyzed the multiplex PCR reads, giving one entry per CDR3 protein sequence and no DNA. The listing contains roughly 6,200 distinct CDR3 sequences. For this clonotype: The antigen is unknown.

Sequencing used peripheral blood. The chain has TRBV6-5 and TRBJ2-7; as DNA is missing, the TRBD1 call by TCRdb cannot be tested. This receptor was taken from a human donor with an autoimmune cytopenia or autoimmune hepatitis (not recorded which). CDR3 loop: CASSYAQRGGYYEQYF.